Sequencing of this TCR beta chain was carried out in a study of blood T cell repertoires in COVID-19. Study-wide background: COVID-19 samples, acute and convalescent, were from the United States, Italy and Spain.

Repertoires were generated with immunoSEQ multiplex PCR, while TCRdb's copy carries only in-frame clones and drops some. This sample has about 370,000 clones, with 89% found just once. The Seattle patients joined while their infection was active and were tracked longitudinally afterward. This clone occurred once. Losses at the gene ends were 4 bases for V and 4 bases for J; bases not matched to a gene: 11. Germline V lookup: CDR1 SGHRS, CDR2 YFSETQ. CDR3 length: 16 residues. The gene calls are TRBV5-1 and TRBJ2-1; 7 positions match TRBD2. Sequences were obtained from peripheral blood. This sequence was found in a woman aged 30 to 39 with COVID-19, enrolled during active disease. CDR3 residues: CASSTGARRGYNEQFF. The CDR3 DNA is TGCGCCAGCAGCACCGGGGCTCGGCGGGGGTACAATGAGCAGTTCTTC. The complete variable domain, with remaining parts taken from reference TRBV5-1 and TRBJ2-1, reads KAGVTQTPRYLIKTRGQQVTLSCSPISGHRSVSWYQQTPGQGLQFLFEYFSETQRNKGNFPGRFSGRQFSNSRSEMNVSTLELGDSALYLCASSTGARRGYNEQFFGPGTRLTVL.